These 3 T cell receptor beta chains were sequenced from one sample in a study of cytomegalovirus exposure and HLA in healthy donors. Primers for the PCR totalled 60 Vbeta and 13 Jbeta. The protocol was immunoSEQ multiplex PCR, while the TCRdb copy is restricted to in-frame clones and leaves out a portion. The sample has just over 25,000 clones, approximately 70% seen once. The sample taken for sequencing was PBMCs. The source of these receptors is a woman between 45 and 60 years old in good health and CMV-seronegative.

The chain uses TRBV6-5 and TRBJ1-1; D gene uncertain. The CDR3 has 13 amino acids. The germline V and J ends were trimmed by 6 bases and 1 base, with 9 bases remaining between them. Germline V lookup: CDR1 MNHEY, CDR2 SVGAGI. DNA of the CDR3: TGTGCCAGCAGAGATACCGGGAACACTGAAGCTTTCTTT. Amino acid sequence: CASRDTGNTEAFF.

The rearrangement links TRBV4-2 to TRBJ2-1; 11 bases map to TRBD2. The CDR3 covers 15 residues. Germline CDR1 reads LGHNA; CDR2 reads YNFKEQ. V gave up 4 bases and J gave up 6 bases; unmatched junction bases: 5. The CDR3 loop is CASSRTSGSGNEQFF. Written as DNA, the CDR3 is TGTGCCAGCAGCCGGACTAGCGGGTCGGGCAATGAGCAGTTCTTC.

In its sample, this clone was seen once. V usage is TRBV6-5 and J usage is TRBJ2-5; 12 nucleotides line up with TRBD1. Per germline, CDR1 MNHEY and CDR2 SVGAGI. The CDR3 consists of 15 residues. V shed 5 bases, J shed 4 bases, and the junction held 5 bases outside the gene matches. CDR3 bases: TGTGCCAGCAGTCGTCCGGGACAGGGGGCAGAGACCCAGTACTTC. Its protein is CASSRPGQGAETQYF.